This T cell receptor (beta chain) is from a study of T cells in Graves' hyperthyroidism and ophthalmopathy. This CDR3 comprises 13 residues. Germline values: CDR1 MDHEN, CDR2 SYDVKM. Trimming cost V 6 bases and J 10 bases; bases outside gene matches: 9. Individuals with ophthalmopathy presented a Clinical Activity Score of at least 3, a NOSPECS grade of at least 4 and a duration under 3 months. Patients were excluded for uncontrolled infection, other autoimmune disease, pregnancy or lactation. Amplification yielded TCR beta CDR3 regions, with RNA transcripts as the source. First-round RT-PCR of the TCR CDR3 relied on the HTBI primer set. Via MiXCR, TCRdb re-called the multiplex PCR reads, giving one row per CDR3 protein. The sample includes fewer than 400,000 distinct CDR3 sequences, about an eighth seen only once; the top ten take 25% to 30%.

This rearrangement joins TRBV28 to TRBJ1-2; 9 bases match TRBD1. This TCR was recovered from a man aged 50 to 59 with Graves' ophthalmopathy. Sequencing input: blood. The CDR3 nucleotides are TGTGCCAGCAGCCTACAGGGGGCGAGGGACTACACCTTC. Its translation: CASSLQGARDYTF.